Here is one T cell receptor (beta chain) with its context. Other DNA sequences from this sample encode an identical CDR3 as well. The source of the sample is a study of shared clonotypes between healthy human individuals. Here immunoSEQ multiplex PCR was the method, and the copy in TCRdb shows in-frame clones only, minus some. The data hold around 2.5 million clones, with 80% to 95% observed a single time. V shed 0 bases and J 9 bases; nucleotides not matched to a gene: 4. There are 15 residues in the CDR3. Germline CDR1 and CDR2: SGDLS and YYNGEE. Memory CD4+ cells were the fraction left after CD45RA+ naive selection.

The sequence came from a man aged 18 to 30 in good health. Some clones in this sample may be carry-over from other donors' samples. The sample taken for sequencing was naive CD4+ T cells from PBMCs. Stated subset: CD45RA+ positively selected. The chain has TRBV9 and TRBJ2-1; TRBD2 matches 12 bases. The CDR3 nucleotides read TGTGCCAGCAGCGTAGTGACTAGCGGGAGCGTTGAGCAGTTCTTC. It translates to CASSVVTSGSVEQFF.